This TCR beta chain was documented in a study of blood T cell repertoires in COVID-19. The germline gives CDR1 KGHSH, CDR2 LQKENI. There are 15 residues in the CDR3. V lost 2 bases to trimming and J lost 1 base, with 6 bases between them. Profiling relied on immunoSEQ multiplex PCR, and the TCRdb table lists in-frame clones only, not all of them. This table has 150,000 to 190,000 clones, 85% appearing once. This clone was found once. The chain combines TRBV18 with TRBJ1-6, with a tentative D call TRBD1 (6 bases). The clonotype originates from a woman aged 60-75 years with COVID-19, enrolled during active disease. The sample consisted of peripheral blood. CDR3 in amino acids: CASSPGTSYNSPLHF. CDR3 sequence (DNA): TGTGCCAGCTCACCAGGGACATCCTATAATTCACCCCTCCACTTT.